The next 30 T cell receptor beta chains were all read from a single sample in a study of blood T cell repertoires in COVID-19. Only in-frame clones appear in the TCRdb table, and some are missing; sequencing was by immunoSEQ multiplex PCR. The sample holds around 140,000 clones, 77% seen once. The sample comprised peripheral blood. The receptors come from a woman aged 50 to 60 with active or convalescent COVID-19.

The sample holds a few counts of this clone. The chain joins TRBV30 to TRBJ2-3; D remains ambiguous. The CDR3 contains 14 residues. CDR1 and CDR2 from the germline V gene are GTSNPN and SVGIG (reference sequence). Trimming stripped 0 bases from V and 3 bases from J, with 10 bases between. CDR3 coding DNA: TGTGCCTGGAGTGTTAGTATCTATACAGATACGCAGTATTTT. Protein: CAWSVSIYTDTQYF.

This clone was picked up a small number of times. The chain has TRBV12-5 and TRBJ2-3, with 7 bases aligning to TRBD2. The V gene end was trimmed by 5 bases and the J gene end by 4 bases; junction bases not matched to a gene: 6. Looked up from germline, CDR1 is LGHNT and CDR2 is FRNRAP. The CDR3 is made up of 14 amino acids. The CDR3 is CASGIGLEADTQYF. CDR3 DNA sequence: TGTGCTAGTGGTATCGGACTAGAGGCAGATACGCAGTATTTT.

This rearrangement joins TRBV30 to TRBJ1-4; D is ambiguous. Trimming removed 0 bases at V and 6 bases at J, with 8 bases between. The CDR3 covers 13 residues. In germline, CDR1 is GTSNPN, CDR2 SVGIG (reference sequence). This chain's CDR3 is CAWSVGSDEKLFF. CDR3 coding DNA: TGTGCCTGGAGTGTAGGGAGCGATGAAAAACTGTTTTTT.

This clone appeared a single time. The chain joins TRBV2 to TRBJ2-3; 15 bases map to TRBD2. Per the germline V gene, CDR1 is SNHLY and CDR2 is FYNNEI. The CDR3 loop spans 17 amino acids. J was trimmed by 2 bases and V by 6 bases; bases with no gene match: 6. The CDR3 loop reads CASRPGLAGGHTDTQYF. In nucleotides, the CDR3 is TGTGCCAGCAGGCCGGGACTAGCGGGGGGCCACACAGATACGCAGTATTTT.

The chain joins TRBV5-1 to TRBJ2-3, with D maybe TRBD1 (6 bases). Germline CDR1 and CDR2: SGHRS and YFSETQ. V was trimmed by 0 bases and J by 2 bases, leaving 13 bases between them. The CDR3 totals 16 residues. CDR3 in amino acids: CASSLEGRGDTDTQYF. Here the CDR3 DNA reads TGCGCCAGCAGCTTGGAGGGCAGGGGTGACACAGATACGCAGTATTTT.

This rearrangement joins TRBV11-3 to TRBJ2-2; D perhaps matches TRBD1 (6 bases). Per germline, CDR1 SGHNT and CDR2 YENEEA. Trimming cost V 5 bases and J 6 bases, with 13 bases left between them. There are 14 residues in the CDR3. The CDR3, as DNA: TGTGCCAGCAGCCTGGGACATGACGCCGGGGAGCTGTTTTTT. Translated, it gives CASSLGHDAGELFF.

The gene calls are TRBV27 and TRBJ1-2; D may be TRBD1 (6 bases). The germline V and J ends were trimmed by 8 bases and 8 bases, with 15 bases remaining between them. CDR3 length: 12 amino acids. Germline V CDR1 and CDR2: MNHEY, SMNVEV (reference sequence). CDR3 in DNA: TGTGCCAGCGGGACACCGGTGAACGGCTACACCTTC. Amino acids: CASGTPVNGYTF.

On this clone itself: One end of the junction does not line up with germline, which may come from a read error. The V call is TRBV24-1, the J call TRBJ2-3; D perhaps matches TRBD1 (5 bases). CDR1 and CDR2 from the germline V gene are KGHDR and SFDVKD. The CDR3 totals 17 residues. CDR3 amino acids: CATNDLQQVELVGTQYF. Written as DNA, the CDR3 is TGTGCCACCAATGATCTTCAACAGGTAGAGTTGGTCGGTACGCAGTATTTT.

This chain connects TRBV6-6 to TRBJ2-7; D is perhaps TRBD2 (6 bases). Germline V gives CDR1 MNHNY, CDR2 SVGAGI (reference sequence). Between the trimmed V and J ends, which lost 6 bases and 0 bases, there was a span of 9 bases. This CDR3 spans 13 amino acids. In nucleotides, the CDR3 is TGTGCCAGCAGGGGAGGCAGCTCCTACGAGCAGTACTTC. Translating gives CASRGGSSYEQYF.

The J gene is TRBJ1-2, the V gene TRBV2, with D possibly matching TRBD1 (5 bases). CDR1 is SNHLY and CDR2 is FYNNEI in the germline V gene. Trimming cost V 5 bases and J 2 bases, with 9 bases left between them. The CDR3 loop spans 13 amino acids. CDR3 sequence: CASSSGGNYGYTF. DNA for the CDR3: TGTGCCAGCAGTTCCGGGGGAAACTATGGCTACACCTTC.

This clone was observed many times. The V gene is TRBV6-6, the J gene TRBJ2-1; possibly TRBD2 for D (5 bases). The V end lost 0 bases, the J end lost 4 bases, and 7 bases lay between the germline ends. CDR1 MNHNY and CDR2 SVGAGI come from the germline V gene (reference sequence). The CDR3 covers 14 residues. The CDR3 region has the DNA TGTGCCAGCAGTTACTCGCGGGTTTACAATGAGCAGTTCTTC. Translated: CASSYSRVYNEQFF.

This clone was detected only a few times. The chain employs TRBV14 and TRBJ2-1, with no clear D. Germline assignment: CDR1 SGHDN and CDR2 FVKESK. V lost 0 bases and J 10 bases, leaving 10 bases between the germline ends. The CDR3 runs to 13 residues. The CDR3: CASSQDRNSEQFF. CDR3 DNA sequence: TGTGCCAGCAGCCAAGATCGGAATAGCGAGCAGTTCTTC.

The table lists this clone with a few counts. V and J are TRBV21-1 and TRBJ1-3. TRBV21-1 is shown as a pseudogene. The CDR3 covers 14 residues. CDR3 protein: CASTPVLSGNTIYF. The CDR3 DNA is TGTGCCAGCACCCCCGTCCTCTCTGGAAACACCATATATTTT.

The V call is TRBV14, the J call TRBJ1-6, with 8 positions matching TRBD1. Germline lookup yields CDR1 SGHDN and CDR2 FVKESK. CDR3 size: 14 residues. Losses at the gene ends were 4 bases for V and 9 bases for J; bases not matched to a gene: 5. This CDR3 is CASSLTGTGSPLHF. For the CDR3, the DNA is TGTGCCAGCAGCCTGACGGGGACAGGTTCACCCCTCCACTTT.

A remark on this clone: At one end, the junction sequence differs from germline, possibly due to a read error. The chain uses TRBV5-1 and TRBJ2-2; a possible D gene is TRBD1 (5 bases). This CDR3 contains 15 residues. Germline V gives CDR1 SGHRS, CDR2 YFSETQ. CDR3 amino acids: CAGSLADRNTGELFF. The CDR3 region has the DNA TGCGCCGGCAGCTTGGCCGACAGGAACACCGGGGAGCTGTTTTTT.

The rearrangement joins TRBV9 to TRBJ1-2; 9 positions agree with TRBD1. Trimming at V came to 3 bases and at J to 5 bases, leaving 5 bases not matched to a gene. This CDR3 spans 14 amino acids. Germline values: CDR1 SGDLS, CDR2 YYNGEE. The CDR3 here is CASSEGGQGYGYTF. As DNA, the CDR3 is TGTGCCAGCAGCGAAGGGGGACAGGGATATGGCTACACCTTC.

V and J are TRBV27 and TRBJ2-5; 9 nucleotides agree with TRBD2. The CDR3 length is 14 residues. J lost 5 bases, V lost 5 bases, and 6 bases had no gene match. The germline V gene has CDR1 MNHEY and CDR2 SMNVEV (reference sequence). CDR3 amino acids: CASSRGTSRETQYF. CDR3 nucleotide sequence: TGTGCCAGCAGTCGAGGGACTAGCAGGGAGACCCAGTACTTC.

The chain carries TRBV4-3 and TRBJ1-1; 7 bases match TRBD1. V gave up 2 bases and J gave up 0 bases; unmatched junction bases: 18. Germline V gene data show CDR1 as LGHNA and CDR2 as YSLEER. CDR3 length equals 20 residues. CDR3 residues: CASSQSNRGSTIFMNTEAFF. In DNA, the CDR3 is TGCGCCAGCAGCCAATCAAACAGGGGCTCCACCATATTCATGAACACTGAAGCTTTCTTT.

The rearrangement links TRBV9 to TRBJ2-1, with D uncertain. V was pared by 4 bases and J by 10 bases, with 12 bases between. Per germline, CDR1 SGDLS and CDR2 YYNGEE. This CDR3 comprises 12 residues. In nucleotides, the CDR3 is TGTGCCAGCAGCTCTAGTTTTGAGGAGCAGTTCTTC. Amino acid sequence: CASSSSFEEQFF.

The chain combines TRBV29-1 with TRBJ2-5; TRBD2 is a possible D gene (5 bases). V shed 6 bases and J shed 1 base, with 12 bases lying between them. The CDR3 is 13 residues long. CDR1 is SQVTM and CDR2 is ANQGSEA in the germline V gene. This CDR3 reads CSVRERIQETQYF. CDR3 nucleotide sequence: TGCAGCGTCCGGGAACGCATCCAAGAGACCCAGTACTTC.

The chain joins TRBV15 to TRBJ2-1, with 9 bases that match TRBD2. The CDR3 totals 17 residues. Germline V gene sequence: CDR1 LNHNV, CDR2 YYDKDF (reference sequence). The V gene end was trimmed by 0 bases and the J gene end by 6 bases; junction bases not matched to a gene: 9. In DNA form, the CDR3 reads TGTGCCACCAGCAGAGATCCCCCTAGCGGGGCTGGCAATGAGCAGTTCTTC. Protein: CATSRDPPSGAGNEQFF. The whole variable domain, remainder taken from reference TRBV15 and TRBJ2-1, is DAMVIQNPRYQVTQFGKPVTLSCSQTLNHNVMYWYQQKSSQAPKLLFHYYDKDFNNEADTPDNFQSRRPNTSFCFLDIRSPGLGDTAMYLCATSRDPPSGAGNEQFFGPGTRLTVL.

In its sample, this clone was seen once. The chain links TRBV7-2 to TRBJ1-3, with D possibly TRBD1 on 6 matching bases. Germline CDR1 is SGHTA and CDR2 is FQGNSA. This CDR3 is built from 15 residues. The V end lost 4 bases, the J end lost 0 bases, and 10 bases lay between the germline ends. CDR3 in amino acids: CASSSRTVSGNTIYF. Here the CDR3 DNA reads TGTGCCAGCAGCTCACGGACAGTCTCTGGAAACACCATATATTTT.

The chain is built from TRBV29-1 and TRBJ2-5; 7 bases agree with TRBD1. V was clipped by 4 bases and J by 4 bases; unmatched bases: 6. Germline V gives CDR1 SQVTM, CDR2 ANQGSEA. The CDR3 has 13 amino acids. DNA of the CDR3: TGCAGCGTTGGGTACAGGGGACCAGAGACCCAGTACTTC. Its protein product is CSVGYRGPETQYF.

This sequence joins TRBV6-2 or TRBV6-3 and TRBJ2-7; 10 nucleotides match TRBD2. V lost 6 bases to trimming and J lost 3 bases; unmatched junction nucleotides: 8. The germline V gene has CDR1 MNHEY and CDR2 SVGEGT. The CDR3 consists of 15 residues. For the CDR3, the DNA is TGTGCCAGCAGCTATCAGGGACTAGCGCTCTACGAGCAGTACTTC. Its protein product is CASSYQGLALYEQYF.

The table lists this clone with a few counts. The chain links TRBV2 to TRBJ2-2; 8 bases line up with TRBD2. J was trimmed by 1 base and V by 6 bases; bases with no gene match: 1. In germline, CDR1 is SNHLY, CDR2 FYNNEI. The CDR3 is 14 residues long. CDR3 region: CASRLAENTGELFF. The CDR3 DNA reads as TGTGCCAGCAGACTAGCGGAGAACACCGGGGAGCTGTTTTTT.

The CDR3 region has the DNA TGTGCCAGCAGTAGACAGGGCCTGATGTATGGCTACACCTTC. This gives the protein CASSRQGLMYGYTF. J is TRBJ1-2 and V is TRBV5-6, with TRBD1 matching over 7 bases. The CDR3 is 14 residues long. Germline CDR1 and CDR2: SGHDT and YYEEEE. V was clipped by 5 bases and J by 5 bases; unmatched bases: 9.

The chain uses TRBV3-1 (or the pseudogene TRBV3-2) and TRBJ2-7; TRBD2 aligns across 13 bases. Germline V gene data show CDR1 as LGHDT and CDR2 as YNNKEL (reference sequence). The CDR3 runs to 16 residues. Germline trimming cut 4 bases from V and 0 bases from J; bases unmatched to any gene: 3. The DNA for the CDR3 is TGTGCCAGCAGCCGCGGGACTAGCGGGGCCTCCTACGAGCAGTACTTC. Residues: CASSRGTSGASYEQYF.

This chain connects TRBV7-9 to TRBJ1-1; weak D call: TRBD1 (6 bases). The V gene's germline CDR1 is SEHNR and CDR2 FQNEAQ (reference sequence). The V end was cut by 5 bases, the J end by 5 bases, with 18 bases between. This CDR3 is 15 amino acids long. The CDR3 region is CASSRFQGMRTEAFF. The CDR3 DNA sequence: TGTGCCAGCAGCAGATTTCAGGGGATGCGGACTGAAGCTTTCTTT.

This clone showed up just a few times. At one boundary the junction diverges from the germline segment, which might be a read error. The chain uses TRBV5-4 and TRBJ2-1; the D gene is possibly TRBD2 (6 bases). The length of the CDR3 is 15 residues. CDR1 and CDR2 (germline): SGHNT, YYREEE (reference sequence). The CDR3 reads CASSRPGLSSNEQFF. The CDR3 DNA follows: TGTGCCAGCAGCCGACCGGGACTTTCCTCCAATGAGCAGTTCTTC.

The rearrangement uses TRBV9 and TRBJ1-1; no clear D gene. Trimming stripped 0 bases from V and 1 base from J, with 10 bases between. The CDR3 sequence is 15 residues long. Germline V gene sequence: CDR1 SGDLS, CDR2 YYNGEE. DNA for the CDR3: TGTGCCAGCAGCGTAGTTCCCTCTCCGAACACTGAAGCTTTCTTT. Its protein is CASSVVPSPNTEAFF.